The 14 T cell receptor beta chains in this list originate from one sample, sequenced in a study of blood T cells in healthy people across ages. With a J-beta primer mix and a sample-barcoded 5' primer, a second PCR ran roughly 6 to 11 cycles. A single record per CDR3 protein comes from TCRdb applying MiXCR to the 5' RACE reads. The sample has hundreds of thousands of distinct CDR3 sequences; around 48% are singletons. The sequenced sample consisted of blood. The source is a man older than 75 in good health.

The V gene is TRBV11-3, the J gene TRBJ2-6; 8 bases are shared with TRBD2. J gave up 0 bases and V 5 bases, and 9 bases lay outside the gene matches. The germline gives CDR1 SGHNT, CDR2 YENEEA. This CDR3 region has 18 residues. Here the CDR3 DNA reads TGTGCCAGCAGCCGAGGACTAGCAGGATCCTCTGGGGCCAACGTCCTGACTTTC. Its protein is CASSRGLAGSSGANVLTF. Supplemented by reference TRBV11-3 and TRBJ2-6, the full variable domain reads EAGVVQSPRYKIIEKKQPVAFWCNPISGHNTLYWYLQNLGQGPELLIRYENEEAVDDSQLPKDRFSAERLKGVDSTLKIQPAELGDSAVYLCASSRGLAGSSGANVLTFGAGSRLTVL.

On this clonotype itself: The junction shows a germline mismatch at one end, possibly a read error. V is TRBV7-2 and J is TRBJ2-3, with 9 bases matching TRBD2. This CDR3 comprises 14 residues. The germline CDR1 and CDR2 sequences are SGHTA and FQGNSA. In DNA, the CDR3 is TGTGCCAGCAGCTTAGATATAGCGGGAGATACGCGGTATTTT. Protein: CASSLDIAGDTRYF. Filled out from reference TRBV7-2 and TRBJ2-3, the complete variable domain reads GAGVSQSPSNKVTEKGKDVELRCDPISGHTALYWYRQSLGQGLEFLIYFQGNSAPDKSGLPSDRFSAERTGGSVSTLTIQRTQQEDSAVYLCASSLDIAGDTRYFGPGTRLTVL.

This clonotype appeared once. The chain carries TRBV25-1 and TRBJ1-2, with TRBD1 identical over 7 bases. This CDR3 contains 15 residues. After removal of 3 bases from V and 5 bases from J, the junction contained 9 bases not matched to a gene. CDR1 is MGHDK and CDR2 is SYGVNS in the germline V gene. CDR3 amino acids: CASSEDRRGSYGYTF. CDR3 nucleotide sequence: TGTGCCAGCAGTGAGGACAGGAGGGGAAGTTATGGCTACACCTTC.

This clonotype showed up many times. The chain uses TRBV7-2 and TRBJ2-1; D is unclear. CDR3 length equals 11 residues. Germline CDR1 is SGHTA and CDR2 is FQGNSA. The V gene lost 2 bases and the J gene lost 8 bases, with 4 bases spanning the gap. CDR3 sequence: CASSLNYEQFF. CDR3 sequence (DNA): TGTGCCAGCAGCTTAAATTATGAGCAGTTCTTC.

At least ten counts were recorded for this clonotype. The chain links TRBV6-1 to TRBJ2-7; 11 nucleotides match TRBD2. With V trimmed by 2 bases and J by 2 bases, 5 bases remained unmatched. The CDR3 consists of 16 residues. Germline V gene data show CDR1 as MNHNS and CDR2 as SASEGT. The CDR3 DNA reads TGTGCCAGCAGTGAAAGACTAGCGGGGACCACCTACGAGCAGTACTTC. Protein: CASSERLAGTTYEQYF.

A few counts support this clonotype. This chain links TRBV4-3 with TRBJ2-1; no clear D. V shed 0 bases and J shed 5 bases, with 8 bases lying between them. The CDR3 covers 14 residues. Germline CDR1 is LGHNA and CDR2 is YSLEER. The CDR3 bases are TGCGCCAGCAGCCAAGAACACGGTGACAATGAGCAGTTCTTC. Residues: CASSQEHGDNEQFF.

This clonotype was detected a few times. The chain is built from TRBV6-5 and TRBJ2-6; D is possibly TRBD2 (7 bases). There are 16 residues in the CDR3. V dropped 5 bases and J dropped 12 bases, with 23 bases sitting between them. The germline V gene encodes CDR1 MNHEY and CDR2 SVGAGI. The CDR3 sequence: CASSLRGGPTSSVLTF. CDR3 coding DNA: TGTGCCAGCAGTCTTAGGGGGGGCCCCACCAGTTCCGTCCTGACTTTC.

The gene calls are TRBV28 and TRBJ1-2, with D possibly matching TRBD1 (6 bases). V shed 6 bases and J shed 5 bases, with 10 bases lying between them. The CDR3 extends over 12 amino acids. Germline CDR1 and CDR2: MDHEN and SYDVKM. The CDR3 DNA is TGTGCCAGCAGGGGGGCAGTGTATGGCTACACCTTC. It is translated as CASRGAVYGYTF.

This clonotype was detected a few times. The chain joins TRBV7-2 to TRBJ1-2; 7 positions match TRBD1. V shed 0 bases and J 5 bases; nucleotides not matched to a gene: 3. Germline CDR1 and CDR2: SGHTA and FQGNSA. The length of the CDR3 is 14 residues. CDR3 DNA sequence: TGTGCCAGCAGCTTAGCGCCAGGGGGGTATGGCTACACCTTC. Protein sequence: CASSLAPGGYGYTF.

The CDR3 sequence is CASSFFPSRGGYTF. The CDR3 region has the DNA TGTGCCAGCAGTTTCTTCCCTTCCAGAGGCGGCTACACCTTC. The chain has TRBV12-3 or TRBV12-4 and TRBJ1-2; D ambiguous. V lost 3 bases to trimming and J lost 8 bases, with 16 bases between them. The CDR3 has 14 residues.

Concerning this clonotype itself: At one boundary the junction diverges from the germline segment, which might be a read error. This chain links TRBV29-1 with TRBJ1-1, with TRBD1 matching 8 bases. CDR1 is SQVTM and CDR2 is ANQGSEA in the germline V gene. The CDR3 totals 12 residues. The CDR3 sequence is CSARQGPWEAFF. The DNA for the CDR3 is TGTAGCGCCAGACAGGGGCCCTGGGAAGCTTTCTTT.

The table lists this clonotype with a few counts. The chain carries TRBV28 and TRBJ2-7; 9 nucleotides line up with TRBD2. The V segment lost 3 bases and the J segment 3 bases; nucleotides outside the gene matches: 15. Germline values: CDR1 MDHEN, CDR2 SYDVKM. The CDR3 is made up of 18 amino acids. The CDR3 spells CASSFPPSSGTTGYEQYF. Here the CDR3 DNA reads TGTGCCAGCAGTTTTCCCCCCTCTAGCGGGACAACCGGCTACGAGCAGTACTTC.

V gene TRBV7-9 combines with J gene TRBJ2-7; possibly TRBD1 or TRBD2 for D (7 bases each). Gene TRBJ2-4 matches the end of the DNA better, so the J call may be wrong. Germline values: CDR1 SEHNR, CDR2 FQNEAQ (reference sequence). The CDR3 sequence is 18 residues long. For the CDR3, the DNA is TGTGCCAGCAGCTTCACAGGGGCCACCGGGAGGATAAAAAACATTCAGTACTTC. It codes for CASSFTGATGRIKNIQYF.

The chain uses TRBV2 and TRBJ2-3; 8 bases are a match to TRBD2. Germline V gene data show CDR1 as SNHLY and CDR2 as FYNNEI. The CDR3 totals 16 residues. After removal of 7 bases from V and 0 bases from J, the junction contained 9 bases not matched to a gene. The CDR3 DNA follows: TGTGCCAGCACGGGACTAGTGATTGGGAGCACAGATACGCAGTATTTT. The encoded protein is CASTGLVIGSTDTQYF.